The TCR beta chain under discussion was sequenced for a study of T cells in Graves' hyperthyroidism and ophthalmopathy. The source material, RNA transcripts, was used to amplify TCR beta CDR3 regions. The HTBI set primed first-round TCR CDR3 RT-PCR. TCRdb redid the calling of the multiplex PCR reads with MiXCR, one entry per CDR3 protein. The sample shows 350,000 to 400,000 distinct CDR3 sequences, 15% of them seen only once. V was cut by 5 bases and J by 4 bases, with 12 bases left in between. The CDR3 length is 13 residues. Germline V CDR1 and CDR2: DFQATT, SNEGSKA (reference sequence). The sequence was obtained from a woman in her 30s with Graves' hyperthyroidism. The gene calls are TRBV20-1 and TRBJ2-1, with D perhaps matching TRBD1 or TRBD2 (5 bases each). The sequenced material came from blood. CDR3 nucleotides: TGCAGTGCTCTCCGGGACCGTTACAATGAGCAGTTCTTC. It yields the protein CSALRDRYNEQFF.